This T cell receptor (beta chain) appears in the sequencing data of a study of blood T cell repertoires in COVID-19. At the level of the study: Sources were T cells, B-cell-depleted T cells, or PBMCs; the material itself was cDNA or gDNA.

V shed 0 bases and J 9 bases; nucleotides not matched to a gene: 10. The V gene's germline CDR1 is KGHDR and CDR2 SFDVKD. The CDR3 extends over 17 amino acids. As originally analysed: Estimation of nucleated cell counts relied on the amplification of reference gene primers. TCRdb's table, derived via immunoSEQ multiplex PCR, lists solely in-frame clones and lacks some. V, J and clone size are taken as reported in that table, and D and trimming were inferred from the DNA itself. The sample carries around 210,000 clones, over 75% recorded once. Followed over time, Seattle patients had been enrolled while infection was active.

Sequenced material: peripheral blood. The TCR sequence derives from a man aged 50 to 60 with COVID-19, enrolled during active disease. The chain couples TRBV24-1 to TRBJ2-1; 10 bases match TRBD2. The CDR3 loop is CATSDLSERGGFIEQFF. The CDR3 coding sequence is TGTGCCACCAGTGATTTGAGTGAGCGGGGGGGCTTCATTGAGCAGTTCTTC.